This T cell receptor beta chain appears in the sequencing data of a study of OX40 agonist ivuxolimab in advanced cancers. Looking at the study overall: Ivuxolimab, which targeted the costimulatory receptor OX40 (CD134), was an agonistic, fully human IgG2 monoclonal antibody. Intravenous ivuxolimab was administered to patients every 2 weeks at six dose levels: 0.01, 0.1, 0.3, 1.5, 3 and 10 mg/kg. Among the roughly 50 dose-escalation patients, approximately 20 had hepatocellular carcinoma, 15 melanoma, 9 renal cell carcinoma and 9 head and neck cancer. The dose-escalation cohort was 82.7% male with a mean age of about 60 years, ranging from roughly 23 to 90. Patients were allowed to have had prior anti-PD-1, anti-PD-L1 or anti-CTLA-4 therapy, and 40% to 45% of the dose-escalation patients had previously received checkpoint inhibitors. Three dose-escalation patients achieved partial responses, one with hepatocellular carcinoma and two with cutaneous melanoma. The point of sequencing TCRbeta in the periphery was to test whether ivuxolimab changed TCR sequence diversity and drove clonal T-cell expansion. The paper reports the monotherapy dose-escalation portion (N of about 50 patients) of the phase I ivuxolimab trial.

Patients with a history of autoimmune disease or receiving systemic immunosuppression were excluded from the trial. Peripheral blood for TCR sequencing was collected from all dose cohorts at baseline, on cycle 4 day 1, and on cycle 7 day 1. The samples were drawn from a first-in-human, open-label, multicenter phase I dose-escalation trial of ivuxolimab. The trial enrolled adults with locally advanced or metastatic head and neck squamous cell, hepatocellular, melanoma or renal cell carcinoma. CD4+ and CD8+ T cells were sorted separately from peripheral blood before TCR sequencing. Comments on this clone: The antigen this receptor binds is unknown. Per-base qualities were not stored, and no clone one base away is much larger.

General study outcomes and caveats: On average, CD8+ T cells showed more expanded clones than CD4+ T cells after ivuxolimab. Clonal expansion of both CD4+ and CD8+ blood T cells was observed from baseline to week 6 at doses 0.1 to 3.0 mg/kg. The antigen specificity of the clonally expanded peripheral T cells was not determined. Low levels of normalized T-cell clonal expansion were also seen in some patients who did not respond. Partial responders in the 0.1-3.0 mg/kg groups had among the lowest normalized peripheral clonal expansion, especially among CD8+ T cells.

Genomic DNA was extracted from sorted cells for sequencing of the TCRbeta CDR3 region. TCRbeta CDR3 regions were sequenced using the immunoSEQ Assay. TCRdb stores this immuneACCESS table with in-frame sequences only. Part of the clones is absent; in the studies checked, under half of the shortfall reflects unresolved V genes, and no reason is known for the rest. This sample lists tens of thousands of clones; roughly 90% were detected once. 2% to 3% of the sample is in the top ten clones. CDR1 and CDR2 were assigned from the germline V gene (reference sequence) as LNHDA and SQIVND. The CDR3 has 17 amino acids, counting the end cysteine and phenylalanine. The retained sequence is limited to the CDR3, 51 bases, with the frame set at the first base. Germline trimming amounts to 6 bases on V and 0 bases on J, with 5 as the count of junction bases outside the gene matches.

The chain is encoded by TRBV19 joined to TRBJ2-6, and TRBD1 matches 10 of the central bases. The material was CD4+ or CD8+ T cells sorted from blood, obtained in a trial of the OX40 agonist ivuxolimab. This receptor was identified in an adult with an advanced solid tumor such as melanoma, head and neck, liver or kidney cancer. The CDR3 protein is CASRSGTGVSGANVLTF. The sequenced DNA: TGTGCCAGTAGGTCCGGGACAGGGGTCTCTGGGGCCAACGTCCTGACTTTC. Beyond the CDR3, the reference TRBV19 and TRBJ2-6 genes provide the residues; the full variable domain reads: DGGITQSPKYLFRKEGQNVTLSCEQNLNHDAMYWYRQDPGQGLRLIYYSQIVNDFQKGDIAEGYSVSREKKESFPLTVTSAQKNPTAFYLCASRSGTGVSGANVLTFGAGSRLTVL.